This TCR beta chain is from a study of T cell responses to AZD1222 COVID-19 vaccine. Study-wide results and limits: Just a handful of AZD1222 recipients were seropositive at baseline. Repertoire samples came only from after the peak T cell response.

The J segment lost 1 base and the V segment lost 2 bases, leaving 3 bases of the junction unmatched. Germline V gives CDR1 MNHEY, CDR2 SVGEGT. The CDR3 has 17 amino acids. As regards this clone: Antigen unknown.

Generated by immunoSEQ multiplex PCR, the TCRdb table keeps only in-frame clones and is missing some. The sample carries roughly 120,000 clones, just under 95% recorded once. The rearrangement joins TRBV6-2 or TRBV6-3 to TRBJ2-2; 11 nucleotides line up with TRBD2. The source of this sequence is an adult in good health. Specimen: peripheral blood, collected on day 0 of AZD1222 vaccination. This CDR3 is CASSYLLAGVNTGELFF. DNA of the CDR3: TGTGCCAGCAGTTACCTACTAGCGGGAGTGAACACCGGGGAGCTGTTTTTT.